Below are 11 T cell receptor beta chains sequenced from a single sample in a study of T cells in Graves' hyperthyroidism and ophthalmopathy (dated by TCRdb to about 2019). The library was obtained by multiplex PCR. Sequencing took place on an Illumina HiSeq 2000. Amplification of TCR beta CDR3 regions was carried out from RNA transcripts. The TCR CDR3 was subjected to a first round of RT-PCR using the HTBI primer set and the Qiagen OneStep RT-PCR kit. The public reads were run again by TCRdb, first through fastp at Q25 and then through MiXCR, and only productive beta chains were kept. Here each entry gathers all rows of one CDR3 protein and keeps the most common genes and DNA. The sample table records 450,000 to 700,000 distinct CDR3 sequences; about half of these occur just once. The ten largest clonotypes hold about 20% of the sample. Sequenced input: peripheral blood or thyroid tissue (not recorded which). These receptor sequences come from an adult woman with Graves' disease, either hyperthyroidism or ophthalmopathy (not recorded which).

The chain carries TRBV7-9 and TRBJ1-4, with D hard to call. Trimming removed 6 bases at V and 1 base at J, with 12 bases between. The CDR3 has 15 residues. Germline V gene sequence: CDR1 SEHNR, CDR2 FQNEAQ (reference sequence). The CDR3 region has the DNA TGTGCCAGCAGAGATCTTCGAGGAACTAATGAAAAACTGTTTTTT. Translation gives CASRDLRGTNEKLFF. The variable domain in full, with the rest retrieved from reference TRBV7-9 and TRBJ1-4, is DTGVSQNPRHKITKRGQNVTFRCDPISEHNRLYWYRQTLGQGPEFLTYFQNEAQLEKSRLLSDRFSAERPKGSFSTLEIQRTEQGDSAMYLCASRDLRGTNEKLFFGSGTQLSVL.

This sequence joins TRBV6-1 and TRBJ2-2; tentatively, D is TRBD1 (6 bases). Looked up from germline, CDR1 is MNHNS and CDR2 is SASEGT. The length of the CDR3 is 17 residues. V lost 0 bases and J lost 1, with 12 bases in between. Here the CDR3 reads CASSEAGWTENTGELFF. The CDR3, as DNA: TGTGCCAGCAGTGAAGCGGGTTGGACAGAGAACACCGGGGAGCTGTTTTTT.

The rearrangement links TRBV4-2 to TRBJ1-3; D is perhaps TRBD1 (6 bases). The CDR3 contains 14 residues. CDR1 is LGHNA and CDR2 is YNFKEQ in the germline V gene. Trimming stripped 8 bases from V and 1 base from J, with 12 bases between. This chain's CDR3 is CASATRGSGNTIYF. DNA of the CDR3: TGTGCCAGCGCGACGAGGGGGTCTGGAAACACCATATATTTT.

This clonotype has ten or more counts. The CDR3 DNA reads as TGTGCCAGCAGTTTCATGGGTAACTATGGCTACACCTTC. This translates into CASSFMGNYGYTF. The chain uses TRBV12-3 or TRBV12-4 and TRBJ1-2, with no clear D. V was pared by 3 bases and J by 1 base, with 6 bases between. The CDR3 extends over 13 amino acids.

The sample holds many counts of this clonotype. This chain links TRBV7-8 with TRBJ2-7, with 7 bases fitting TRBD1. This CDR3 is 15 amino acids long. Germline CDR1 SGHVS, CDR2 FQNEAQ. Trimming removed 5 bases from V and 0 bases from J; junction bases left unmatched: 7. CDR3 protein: CASSLNRTGSYEQYF. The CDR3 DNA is TGTGCCAGCAGCCTCAACAGGACAGGCTCCTACGAGCAGTACTTC. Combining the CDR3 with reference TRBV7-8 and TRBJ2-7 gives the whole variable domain GAGVSQSPRYKVAKRGQDVALRCDPISGHVSLFWYQQALGQGPEFLTYFQNEAQLDKSGLPSDRFFAERPEGSVSTLKIQRTQQEDSAVYLCASSLNRTGSYEQYFGPGTRLTVT.

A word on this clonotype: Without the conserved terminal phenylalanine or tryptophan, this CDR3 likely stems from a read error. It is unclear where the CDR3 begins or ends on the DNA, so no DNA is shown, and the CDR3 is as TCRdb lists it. The CDR3 sequence is CASQPRENT. The chain joins TRBV5-1 to TRBJ1-3. The CDR3 numbers 9 amino acids, ends counted. Germline lookup yields CDR1 SGHRS and CDR2 YFSETQ.

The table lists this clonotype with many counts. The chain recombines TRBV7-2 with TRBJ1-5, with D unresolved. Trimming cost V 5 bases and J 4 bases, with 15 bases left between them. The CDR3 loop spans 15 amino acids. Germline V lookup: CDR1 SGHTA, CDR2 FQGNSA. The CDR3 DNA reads TGTGCCAGCAGCCCGCCGGGGAGGTCTAATCAGCCCCAGCATTTT. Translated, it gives CASSPPGRSNQPQHF.

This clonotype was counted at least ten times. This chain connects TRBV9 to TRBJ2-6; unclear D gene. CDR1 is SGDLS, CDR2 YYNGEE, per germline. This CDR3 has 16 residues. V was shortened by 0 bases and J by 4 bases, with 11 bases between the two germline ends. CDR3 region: CASSVAVGIGANVLTF. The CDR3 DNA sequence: TGTGCCAGCAGCGTAGCTGTGGGTATCGGGGCCAACGTCCTGACTTTC. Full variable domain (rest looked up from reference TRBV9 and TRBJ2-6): DSGVTQTPKHLITATGQRVTLRCSPRSGDLSVYWYQQSLDQGLQFLIQYYNGEERAKGNILERFSAQQFPDLHSELNLSSLELGDSALYFCASSVAVGIGANVLTFGAGSRLTVL.

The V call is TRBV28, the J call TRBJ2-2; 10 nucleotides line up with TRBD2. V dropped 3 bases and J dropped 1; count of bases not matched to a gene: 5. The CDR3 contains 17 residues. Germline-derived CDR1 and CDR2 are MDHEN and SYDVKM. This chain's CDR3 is CASSFIRTSGNTGELFF. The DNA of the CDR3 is TGTGCCAGCAGTTTTATAAGGACTAGCGGGAACACCGGGGAGCTGTTTTTT.

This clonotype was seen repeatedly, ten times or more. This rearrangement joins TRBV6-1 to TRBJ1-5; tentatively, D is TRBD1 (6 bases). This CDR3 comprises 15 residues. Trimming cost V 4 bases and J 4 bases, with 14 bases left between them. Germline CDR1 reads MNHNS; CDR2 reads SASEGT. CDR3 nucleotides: TGTGCCAGCAGTGCCGGGGGGACACCAAATCAGCCCCAGCATTTT. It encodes CASSAGGTPNQPQHF.

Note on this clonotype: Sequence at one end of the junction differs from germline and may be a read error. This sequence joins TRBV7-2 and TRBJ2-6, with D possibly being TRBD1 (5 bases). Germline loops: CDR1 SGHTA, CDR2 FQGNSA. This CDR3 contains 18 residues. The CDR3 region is CASSLRRGGPAGANVPTF. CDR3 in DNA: TGTGCCAGCAGCTTACGGCGAGGTGGGCCAGCTGGGGCCAACGTCCCGACTTTC.